The clone carrying this TCR beta chain was seen repeatedly, ten times or more. Its specificity is unknown. Time point specified: persistent/refractory GD, antithyroid drugs over 5 years with positive TRAb. Generation of the TCR library employed RNA extracted from PBMCs. Arm-PCR with iRepertoire HTBI primers amplified the CDR3 regions for these TCR beta libraries. TCRdb re-derived calls from the multiplex PCR reads in MiXCR, one entry per CDR3 protein. This sample carries a few hundred thousand distinct CDR3 sequences, about 22% of them seen once, and the ten largest clones take roughly 6.9%. These data are taken from a study of regulatory T cells in long-lasting Graves disease. The study's findings and limits: TRBV28, TRBJ1-2 and TRBJ2-5 were favored in persistent disease. Study was limited to peripheral blood, excluding thyroid tissue.

Germline values: CDR1 LGHNT, CDR2 FRNRAP. V was pared by 2 bases and J by 2 bases, with 15 bases between. The length of the CDR3 is 17 residues. The sequence was obtained from a female donor with Graves disease. The chain links TRBV12-5 to TRBJ2-2, with D possibly being TRBD2 (6 bases). Sequenced material: peripheral blood mononuclear cells (PBMCs), taken when the disease was refractory, from a patient treated with antithyroid drugs. In DNA form, the CDR3 reads TGTGCTAGTGGTTTGCCTAGCGACGGACTAAACACCGGGGAGCTGTTTTTT. Protein: CASGLPSDGLNTGELFF.